The clone carrying this T cell receptor beta chain appeared many times. Each CDR3 protein gets one entry after TCRdb re-called the 5' RACE reads with MiXCR. In the table there are 150,000 to 200,000 distinct CDR3 sequences, more than 9% of which are singletons. This entry comes from a study of CD8 T cells in ankylosing spondylitis. The germline gives CDR1 LNHNV, CDR2 YYDKDF (reference sequence). This CDR3 is built from 18 residues. V gave up 4 bases and J gave up 2 bases; unmatched junction bases: 8. The specimen sequenced was blood, either unsorted or a sorted T cell fraction (not recorded which). The clonotype was recovered from a male donor with ankylosing spondylitis or in good health (not recorded which). The rearrangement links TRBV15 to TRBJ2-7, with 16 bases fitting TRBD2. CDR3 nucleotide sequence: TGTGCCACCAGCATGGGACTAGCGGGGGGGATGTCTACCTACGAGCAGTACTTC. It encodes CATSMGLAGGMSTYEQYF.